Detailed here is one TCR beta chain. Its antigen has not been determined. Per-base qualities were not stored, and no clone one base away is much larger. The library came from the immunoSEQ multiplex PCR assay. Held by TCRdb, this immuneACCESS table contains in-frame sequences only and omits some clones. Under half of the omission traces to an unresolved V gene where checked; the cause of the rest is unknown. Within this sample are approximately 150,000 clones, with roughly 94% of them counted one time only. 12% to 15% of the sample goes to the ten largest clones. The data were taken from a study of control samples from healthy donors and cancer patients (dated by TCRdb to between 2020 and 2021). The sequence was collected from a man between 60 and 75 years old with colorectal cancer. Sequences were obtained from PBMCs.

The DNA sequence is given as TGTGCCAGCAGCTTAGGCTGGACAGTCGACCCTAACTATGGCTACACCTTC. Its translation reads: CASSLGWTVDPNYGYTF. The rearrangement combines TRBV13 with TRBJ1-2; the D gene is perhaps TRBD1, from 6 matching bases. CDR1 and CDR2 are read off the germline V gene (reference sequence) as PRHDT and FYEKMQ. Its CDR3 holds 17 amino acids, cysteine through phenylalanine. Of all the DNA, just the CDR3 is kept, 51 bases in frame from base 1. V sheds 0 bases and J sheds 0 bases, leaving 14 bases between their ends.